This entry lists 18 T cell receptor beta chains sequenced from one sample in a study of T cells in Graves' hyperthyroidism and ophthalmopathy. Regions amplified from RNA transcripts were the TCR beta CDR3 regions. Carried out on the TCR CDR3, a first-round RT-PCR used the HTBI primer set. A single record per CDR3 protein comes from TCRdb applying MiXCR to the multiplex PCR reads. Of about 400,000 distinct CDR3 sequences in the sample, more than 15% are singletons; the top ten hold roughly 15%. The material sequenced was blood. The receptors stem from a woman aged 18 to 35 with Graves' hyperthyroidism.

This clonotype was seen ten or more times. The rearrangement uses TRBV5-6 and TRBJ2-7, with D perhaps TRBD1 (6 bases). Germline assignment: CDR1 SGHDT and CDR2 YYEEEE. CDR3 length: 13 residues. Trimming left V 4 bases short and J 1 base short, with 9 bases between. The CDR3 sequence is CASSRGGSYEQYF. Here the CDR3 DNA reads TGTGCCAGCAGCCGAGGGGGATCCTACGAGCAGTACTTC.

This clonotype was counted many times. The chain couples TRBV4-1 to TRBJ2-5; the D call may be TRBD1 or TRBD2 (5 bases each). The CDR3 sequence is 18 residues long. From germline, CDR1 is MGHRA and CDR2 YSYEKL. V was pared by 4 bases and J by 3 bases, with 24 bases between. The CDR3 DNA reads TGCGCCAGCAGCCGAACGCGAAGCCAGACGGGACCGAAAGAGACCCAGTACTTC. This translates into CASSRTRSQTGPKETQYF.

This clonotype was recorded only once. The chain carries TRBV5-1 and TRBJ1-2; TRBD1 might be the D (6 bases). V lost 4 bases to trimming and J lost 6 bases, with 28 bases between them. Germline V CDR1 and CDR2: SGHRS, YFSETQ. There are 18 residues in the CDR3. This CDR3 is CASSLGAQVGWSVDGYTF. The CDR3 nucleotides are TGCGCCAGCAGCCTGGGGGCCCAAGTCGGGTGGTCGGTGGATGGCTACACCTTC. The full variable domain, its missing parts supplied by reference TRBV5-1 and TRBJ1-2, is KAGVTQTPRYLIKTRGQQVTLSCSPISGHRSVSWYQQTPGQGLQFLFEYFSETQRNKGNFPGRFSGRQFSNSRSEMNVSTLELGDSALYLCASSLGAQVGWSVDGYTFGSGTRLTVV.

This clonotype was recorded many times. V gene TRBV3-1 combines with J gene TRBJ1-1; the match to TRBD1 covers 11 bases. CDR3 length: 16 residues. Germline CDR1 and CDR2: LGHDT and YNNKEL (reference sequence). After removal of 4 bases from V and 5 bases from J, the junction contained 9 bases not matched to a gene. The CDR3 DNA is TGTGCCAGCAGCCTCGAGAGGACAGGGGGCCGGACTGAAGCTTTCTTT. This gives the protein CASSLERTGGRTEAFF.

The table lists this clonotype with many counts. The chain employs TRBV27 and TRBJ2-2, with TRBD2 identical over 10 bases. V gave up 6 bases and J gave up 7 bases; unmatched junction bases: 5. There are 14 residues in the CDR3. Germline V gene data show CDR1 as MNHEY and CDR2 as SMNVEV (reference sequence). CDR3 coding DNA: TGTGCCAGCAGCTCTCTAGCGGGAGACGGGGAGCTGTTTTTT. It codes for CASSSLAGDGELFF.

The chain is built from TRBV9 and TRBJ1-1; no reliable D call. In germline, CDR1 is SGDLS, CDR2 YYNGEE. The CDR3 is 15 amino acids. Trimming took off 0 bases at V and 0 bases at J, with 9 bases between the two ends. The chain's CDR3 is CASSVGGGVNTEAFF. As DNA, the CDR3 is TGTGCCAGCAGCGTAGGGGGAGGCGTGAACACTGAAGCTTTCTTT.

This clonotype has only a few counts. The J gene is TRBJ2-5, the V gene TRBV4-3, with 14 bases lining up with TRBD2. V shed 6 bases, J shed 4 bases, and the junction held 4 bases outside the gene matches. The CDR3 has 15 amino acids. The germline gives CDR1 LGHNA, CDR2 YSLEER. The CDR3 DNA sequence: TGCGCCAGCAGGCGACTAGCGGGGGGGCGAGAGACCCAGTACTTC. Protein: CASRRLAGGRETQYF.

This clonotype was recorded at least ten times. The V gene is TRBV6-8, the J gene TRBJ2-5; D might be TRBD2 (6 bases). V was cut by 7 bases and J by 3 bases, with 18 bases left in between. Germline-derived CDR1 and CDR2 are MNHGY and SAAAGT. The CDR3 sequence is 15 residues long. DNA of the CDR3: TGTGCCAGCATCAACGCATGGAGGGCCGAAGAGACCCAGTACTTC. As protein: CASINAWRAEETQYF.

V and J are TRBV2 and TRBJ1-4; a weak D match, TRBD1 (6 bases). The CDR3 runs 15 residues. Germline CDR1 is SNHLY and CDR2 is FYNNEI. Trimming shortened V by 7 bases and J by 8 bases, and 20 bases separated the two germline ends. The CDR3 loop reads CASTPELGGGEKLFF. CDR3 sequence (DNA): TGTGCCAGCACCCCCGAGTTAGGGGGGGGGGAAAAACTGTTTTTT.

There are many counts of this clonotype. The CDR3 DNA reads as TGTGCCAGCAGTCAAATCGCGGCGGGAGGAGGGAATGAGCAGTTCTTC. It is translated as CASSQIAAGGGNEQFF. The gene calls are TRBV7-9 and TRBJ2-1; 8 bases are a match to TRBD2. The germline CDR1 and CDR2 sequences are SEHNR and FQNEAQ (reference sequence). The J segment lost 7 bases and the V segment lost 6 bases, leaving 14 bases of the junction unmatched. There are 16 residues in the CDR3.

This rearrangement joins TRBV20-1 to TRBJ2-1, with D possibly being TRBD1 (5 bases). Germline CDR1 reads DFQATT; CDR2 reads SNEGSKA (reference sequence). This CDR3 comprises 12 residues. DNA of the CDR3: TGCAGCCTCTATGACAGTTACAATGAGCAGTTCTTC. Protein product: CSLYDSYNEQFF.

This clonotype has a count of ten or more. The CDR3 sequence: CASSYSSPGASYNEQFF. The CDR3 DNA reads TGTGCCAGCAGTTACTCGAGCCCGGGCGCCTCCTACAATGAGCAGTTCTTC. The V gene is TRBV6-2 or TRBV6-3, the J gene TRBJ2-1; D unclear. In germline, CDR1 is MNHEY, CDR2 SVGEGT. This CDR3 has 17 amino acids. With 0 bases removed from V and 0 bases from J, the gap between germline ends came to 12 bases.

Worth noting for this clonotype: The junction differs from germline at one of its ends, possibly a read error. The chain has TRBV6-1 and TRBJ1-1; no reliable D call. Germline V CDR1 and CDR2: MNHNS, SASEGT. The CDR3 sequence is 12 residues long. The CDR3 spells CASRTMNTGAFF. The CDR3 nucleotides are TGTGCCAGCAGGACGATGAACACTGGAGCTTTCTTT.

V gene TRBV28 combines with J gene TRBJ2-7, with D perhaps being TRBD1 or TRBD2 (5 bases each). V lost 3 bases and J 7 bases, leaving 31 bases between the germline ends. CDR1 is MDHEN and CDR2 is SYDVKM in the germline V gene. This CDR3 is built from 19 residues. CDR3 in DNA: TGTGCCAGCAGTTTGCAATTGGGCCCCGCCGGGGCAAGATACAATGAGCAGTACTTC. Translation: CASSLQLGPAGARYNEQYF.

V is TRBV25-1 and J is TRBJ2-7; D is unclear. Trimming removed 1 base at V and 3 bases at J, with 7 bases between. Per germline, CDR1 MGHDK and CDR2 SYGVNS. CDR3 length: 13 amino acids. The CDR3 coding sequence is TGTGCCAGCAGTGAATGGGGAAACTACGAGCAGTACTTC. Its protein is CASSEWGNYEQYF.

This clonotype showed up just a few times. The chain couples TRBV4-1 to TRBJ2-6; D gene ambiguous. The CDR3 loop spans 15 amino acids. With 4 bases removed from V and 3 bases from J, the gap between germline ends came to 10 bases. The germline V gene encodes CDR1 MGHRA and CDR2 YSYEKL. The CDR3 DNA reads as TGCGCCAGCAGCCTGTTGGGAAATGGGGCCAACGTCCTGACTTTC. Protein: CASSLLGNGANVLTF.

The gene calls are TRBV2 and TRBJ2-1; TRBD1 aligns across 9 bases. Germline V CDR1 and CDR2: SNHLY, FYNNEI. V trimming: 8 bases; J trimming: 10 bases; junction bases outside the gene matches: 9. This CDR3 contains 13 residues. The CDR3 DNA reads TGTGCCAGCGCCGGGGACAGGGTAGGCGAGCAGTTCTTC. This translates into CASAGDRVGEQFF.

CDR3 in amino acids: CASSQGPGAYEQYF. DNA for the CDR3: TGTGCCAGCAGCCAGGGGCCGGGTGCCTACGAGCAGTACTTC. V gene TRBV7-9 combines with J gene TRBJ2-7, with D perhaps matching TRBD1 (6 bases). There are 14 residues in the CDR3. V lost 5 bases and J 2 bases, leaving 13 bases between the germline ends. Looked up from germline, CDR1 is SEHNR and CDR2 is FQNEAQ (reference sequence).